In this sample, the clone carrying this TCR beta chain turned up a few times. Its target is not known. Trimming shortened V by 7 bases and J by 1 base, and 10 bases separated the two germline ends. Germline CDR1 reads SGHVS; CDR2 reads FNYEAQ. The CDR3 consists of 13 residues. The data derive from a study of cytomegalovirus exposure and HLA in healthy donors. Findings of the study overall: Accurate HLA-A and HLA-B prediction from TCR beta sequences was reported for most subjects. After further analysis at a later stage, 15,000 to 20,000 TCR beta sequences were associated with HLA alleles at 0.05 false discovery rate. In vitro checks showed that three CMV-associated chains really do target CMV antigens. The Asian-associated ancestry cluster reportedly had fewer N-insertions than the approximately 630-donor mean in a later analysis.

The PCR contained 60 Vbeta and 13 Jbeta primers. Profiling relied on immunoSEQ multiplex PCR, and the TCRdb table lists in-frame clones only, not all of them. The table has approximately 150,000 clones, roughly 79% seen once. The TCR comes from a woman aged 18-35 years in good health and CMV-seropositive. The sample taken for sequencing was PBMCs. This chain links TRBV7-6 with TRBJ1-1; TRBD1 is a possible D gene (6 bases). Here the CDR3 DNA reads TGTGCCAGCACCCTAGGGGGGAACACTGAAGCTTTCTTT. Protein sequence: CASTLGGNTEAFF.